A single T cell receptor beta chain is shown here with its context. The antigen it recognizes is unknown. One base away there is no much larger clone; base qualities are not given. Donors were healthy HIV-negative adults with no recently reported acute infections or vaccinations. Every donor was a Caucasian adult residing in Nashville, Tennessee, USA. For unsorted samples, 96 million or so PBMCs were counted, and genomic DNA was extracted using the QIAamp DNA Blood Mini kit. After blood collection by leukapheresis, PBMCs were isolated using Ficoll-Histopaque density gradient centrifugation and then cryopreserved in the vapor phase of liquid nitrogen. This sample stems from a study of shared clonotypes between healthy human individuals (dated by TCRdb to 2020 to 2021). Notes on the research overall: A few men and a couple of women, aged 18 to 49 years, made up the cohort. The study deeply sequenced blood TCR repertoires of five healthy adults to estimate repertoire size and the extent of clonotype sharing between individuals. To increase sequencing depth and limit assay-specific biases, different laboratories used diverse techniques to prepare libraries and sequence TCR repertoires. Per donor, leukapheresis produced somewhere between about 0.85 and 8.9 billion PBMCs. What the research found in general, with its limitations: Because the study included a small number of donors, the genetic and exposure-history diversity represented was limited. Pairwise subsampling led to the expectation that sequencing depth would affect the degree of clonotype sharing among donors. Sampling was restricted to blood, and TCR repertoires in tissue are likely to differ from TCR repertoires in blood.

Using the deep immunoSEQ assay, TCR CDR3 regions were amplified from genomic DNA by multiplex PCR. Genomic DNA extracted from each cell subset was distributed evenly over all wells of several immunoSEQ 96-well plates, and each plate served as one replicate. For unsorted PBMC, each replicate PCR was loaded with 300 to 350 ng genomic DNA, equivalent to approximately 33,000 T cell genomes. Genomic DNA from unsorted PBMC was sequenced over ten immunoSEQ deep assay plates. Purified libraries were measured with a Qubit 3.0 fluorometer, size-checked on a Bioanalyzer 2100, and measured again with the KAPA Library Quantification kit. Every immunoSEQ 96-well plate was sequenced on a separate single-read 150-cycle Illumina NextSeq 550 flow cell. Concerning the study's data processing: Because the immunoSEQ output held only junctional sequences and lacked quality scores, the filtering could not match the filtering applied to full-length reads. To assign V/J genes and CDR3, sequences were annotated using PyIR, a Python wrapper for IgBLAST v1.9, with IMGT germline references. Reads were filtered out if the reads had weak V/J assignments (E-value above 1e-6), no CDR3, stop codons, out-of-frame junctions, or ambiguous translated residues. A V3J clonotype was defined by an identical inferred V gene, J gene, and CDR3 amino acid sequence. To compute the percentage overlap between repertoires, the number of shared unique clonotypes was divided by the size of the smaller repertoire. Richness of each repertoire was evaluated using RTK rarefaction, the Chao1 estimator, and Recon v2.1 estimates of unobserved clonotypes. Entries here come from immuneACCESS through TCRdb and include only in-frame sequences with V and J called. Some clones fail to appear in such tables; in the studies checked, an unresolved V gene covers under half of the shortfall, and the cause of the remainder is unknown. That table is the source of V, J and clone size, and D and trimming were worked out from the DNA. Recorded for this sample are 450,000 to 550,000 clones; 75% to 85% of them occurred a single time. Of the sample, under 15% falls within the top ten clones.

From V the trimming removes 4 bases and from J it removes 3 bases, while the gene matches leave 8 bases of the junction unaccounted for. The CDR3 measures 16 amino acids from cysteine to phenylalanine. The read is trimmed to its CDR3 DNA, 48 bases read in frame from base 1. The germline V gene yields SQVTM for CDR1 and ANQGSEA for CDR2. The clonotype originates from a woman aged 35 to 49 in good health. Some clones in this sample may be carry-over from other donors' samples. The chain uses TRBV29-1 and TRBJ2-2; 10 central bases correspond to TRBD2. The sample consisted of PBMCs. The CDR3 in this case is CSVAGGTSVYTGELFF. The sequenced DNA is TGCAGCGTTGCAGGAGGGACTAGCGTTTACACCGGGGAGCTGTTTTTT.